This T cell receptor beta chain was found in a study of cytomegalovirus exposure and HLA in healthy donors. V was pared by 2 bases and J by 5 bases, with 15 bases between. Looked up from germline, CDR1 is GTSNPN and CDR2 is SVGIG (reference sequence). CDR3 length: 14 amino acids. Study results and caveats: In vitro checks showed that a few CMV-associated chains really do target CMV antigens.

About this clone itself: Its antigen is unidentified.

The method was immunoSEQ multiplex PCR; TCRdb's version includes in-frame clones alone and lacks a portion of them. The sample yields 150,000 or so clones, approximately 94% seen once. Input material: PBMCs. The receptor was isolated from a man aged 18 to 35 in good health and CMV-seropositive. The V call is TRBV30, the J call TRBJ2-5; tentative D call: TRBD1 (5 bases). The CDR3 sequence: CAWSPTGYRETQYF. CDR3 nucleotides: TGTGCCTGGAGTCCAACAGGTTATCGGGAGACCCAGTACTTC.